These 2 T cell receptor beta chains originate from one sample sequenced in a study of T cell responses to AZD1222 COVID-19 vaccine. Measured with immunoSEQ multiplex PCR; TCRdb has only the in-frame clones, and not every one. The table shows tens of thousands of clones, with about 91% occurring only once. Material: peripheral blood, obtained 28 days after the second AZD1222 dose. These receptors came from an adult who received the AZD1222 COVID-19 vaccine.

V is TRBV5-1 and J is TRBJ2-1, with 8 bases fitting TRBD2. Germline V gene lookup returns CDR1 SGHRS and CDR2 YFSETQ. The CDR3 length is 15 residues. J lost 7 bases, V lost 5 bases, and 11 bases had no gene match. The CDR3 region has the DNA TGCGCCAGCAGGCCTCGGGCTAGCGGGTTTAATGAGCAGTTCTTC. Protein: CASRPRASGFNEQFF. Looking up the rest from reference TRBV5-1 and TRBJ2-1 gives the full variable domain: KAGVTQTPRYLIKTRGQQVTLSCSPISGHRSVSWYQQTPGQGLQFLFEYFSETQRNKGNFPGRFSGRQFSNSRSEMNVSTLELGDSALYLCASRPRASGFNEQFFGPGTRLTVL.

This chain links TRBV5-1 with TRBJ1-3; D is unresolved. The V end lost 3 bases, the J end lost 0 bases, and 16 bases lay between the germline ends. CDR3 length equals 17 residues. Germline values: CDR1 SGHRS, CDR2 YFSETQ. In nucleotides, the CDR3 is TGCGCCAGCAGCTGGGGTGGCAGCTTAACCTCTGGAAACACCATATATTTT. Translated: CASSWGGSLTSGNTIYF.